The clone carrying this T cell receptor beta chain has just a few counts. Its specificity is unknown. The record originates from a study of CD8+ T cells in alopecia areata. Study-level results: Scalp clonality, along with expanded CD8+ clones among the top 100, was significantly decreased by tofacitinib. A great number of expanded lesional clones endured in scalp and blood during tofacitinib. A single nonresponder leaves the baseline CD8+ expansion link to response uncertain.

Germline loops: CDR1 SGHRS, CDR2 YFSETQ. Trimming cost V 5 bases and J 0 bases; bases outside gene matches: 14. The CDR3 sequence is 19 residues long. RNA was isolated and reverse transcribed to cDNA, the sequencing template. Sequencing was performed with immunoSEQ multiplex PCR; in TCRdb, only in-frame clones are kept and a portion is missing. The data hold 150,000 to 250,000 clones, with about 62% observed a single time. Noted treatment: oral pan-JAK inhibitor, 5-10 mg twice daily. Sequenced here: CD4+ T cells sorted from blood, sampled at week 24, from a patient treated with tofacitinib. The origin of this receptor is a human donor with alopecia areata. The chain is built from TRBV5-1 and TRBJ2-6; 7 bases are a match to TRBD1. The CDR3 DNA is TGCGCCAGCAGACTTTCGGGACAGTCCCTTGGCTCTGGGGCCAACGTCCTGACTTTC. This encodes CASRLSGQSLGSGANVLTF. Drawing the rest from reference TRBV5-1 and TRBJ2-6, the complete variable domain is KAGVTQTPRYLIKTRGQQVTLSCSPISGHRSVSWYQQTPGQGLQFLFEYFSETQRNKGNFPGRFSGRQFSNSRSEMNVSTLELGDSALYLCASRLSGQSLGSGANVLTFGAGSRLTVL.